These 26 T cell receptor beta chains originate from one sample sequenced in a study of blood T cell repertoires in COVID-19. TCRdb keeps only in-frame clones here, not all; method: immunoSEQ multiplex PCR. The sample has some 130,000 clones; roughly 85% are singletons. The sample taken for sequencing was peripheral blood. The receptors originated from a man between 60 and 75 years old with acute or convalescent COVID-19.

This clone has only a few counts. This chain uses TRBV7-9 with TRBJ2-3, with 11 bases identical to TRBD2. Germline assignment: CDR1 SEHNR and CDR2 FQNEAQ (reference sequence). The CDR3 has 16 amino acids. The trim removed 5 bases at V and 2 bases at J, leaving 6 bases unmatched. The CDR3 protein is CASSMTSGMLTDTQYF. CDR3 nucleotide sequence: TGTGCCAGCAGCATGACTAGCGGGATGCTCACAGATACGCAGTATTTT.

This sequence joins TRBV7-2 and TRBJ1-1; D ambiguous. Germline values: CDR1 SGHTA, CDR2 FQGNSA. V was pared by 1 base and J by 3 bases, with 9 bases between. CDR3 size: 14 residues. The CDR3 region is CASSLGRGYTEAFF. In DNA, the CDR3 is TGTGCCAGCAGCTTAGGTCGCGGGTACACTGAAGCTTTCTTT.

The CDR3 loop reads CASSLGFGDTQYF. Here the CDR3 DNA reads TGCGCCAGCAGCCTCGGGTTTGGAGATACGCAGTATTTT. The chain is built from TRBV4-1 and TRBJ2-3; the D is unclear. The CDR3 totals 13 residues. CDR1 MGHRA and CDR2 YSYEKL come from the germline V gene. Trimming removed 4 bases from V and 5 bases from J, with 10 bases in between.

The chain recombines TRBV24-1 with TRBJ1-1; D uncertain. Between the trimmed V and J ends, which lost 9 bases and 0 bases, there was a span of 25 bases. This CDR3 is 18 amino acids long. Per germline, CDR1 KGHDR and CDR2 SFDVKD. The DNA of the CDR3 is TGTGCCACCCATCGAGGGTTCGGCCGTACCTTAGTGAACACTGAAGCTTTCTTT. Its protein product is CATHRGFGRTLVNTEAFF.

The chain couples TRBV6-4 to TRBJ1-6, with a tentative D call TRBD1 (6 bases). This CDR3 has 16 amino acids. With 2 bases removed from V and 8 bases from J, the gap between germline ends came to 16 bases. From germline, CDR1 is MRHNA and CDR2 SNTAGT. This CDR3 reads CASSDKPGQGDSPLHF. As DNA, the CDR3 is TGTGCCAGCAGTGACAAACCGGGACAAGGAGATTCACCCCTCCACTTT.

V is TRBV5-1 and J is TRBJ1-1; D unclear. Germline values: CDR1 SGHRS, CDR2 YFSETQ. This CDR3 has 13 residues. V dropped 0 bases and J dropped 9 bases, with 12 bases sitting between them. The CDR3, as DNA: TGCGCCAGCAGCTTGGGCGGGGTTTCACAAGCTTTCTTT. Amino acids: CASSLGGVSQAFF.

The V and J genes are TRBV7-2 and TRBJ2-3; TRBD2 matches at 8 bases. The junction had 3 bases not matched to a gene; V was cut back by 3 bases and J by 1 base. The CDR3 loop spans 15 amino acids. Germline CDR1 and CDR2: SGHTA and FQGNSA. Here the CDR3 reads CASSLGAGGTDTQYF. CDR3 bases: TGTGCCAGCAGCTTGGGAGCGGGGGGCACAGATACGCAGTATTTT.

The chain carries TRBV28 and TRBJ1-2, with 7 bases that match TRBD1. Trimming took 6 bases from V and 8 from J; bases not matched to a gene: 15. The CDR3 is made up of 15 amino acids. CDR1 and CDR2 from the germline V gene are MDHEN and SYDVKM. The CDR3 protein is CASSSGGGALGGYTF. In DNA, the CDR3 is TGTGCCAGCAGCTCTGGAGGGGGCGCTTTGGGAGGCTACACCTTC.

The rearrangement links TRBV3-1 (or the pseudogene TRBV3-2) to TRBJ1-4; tentatively, D is TRBD1 (6 bases). Trimming took 5 bases from V and 5 from J, leaving 12 bases between them. Germline V lookup: CDR1 LGHDT, CDR2 YNNKEL (reference sequence). This CDR3 comprises 14 residues. The CDR3 sequence is CASSFGTRNEKLFF. CDR3 nucleotides: TGTGCCAGCAGCTTTGGGACACGGAATGAAAAACTGTTTTTT.

The V and J genes are TRBV11-2 and TRBJ2-1; 11 bases are shared with TRBD2. Losses at the gene ends were 6 bases for V and 4 bases for J; bases not matched to a gene: 5. CDR3 size: 15 residues. Germline CDR1 and CDR2: SGHAT and FQNNGV. The CDR3 DNA reads TGTGCCAGCAGACATAGCGGGAGGGCATACAATGAGCAGTTCTTC. The encoded protein is CASRHSGRAYNEQFF.

The chain employs TRBV28 and TRBJ1-3; no firm D call. The CDR3 consists of 15 residues. Trimming took off 5 bases at V and 0 bases at J, with 11 bases between the two ends. Germline CDR1 MDHEN, CDR2 SYDVKM. In DNA form, the CDR3 reads TGTGCCAGCAGTCCCCCGGGGAACTCTGGAAACACCATATATTTT. Encoded protein: CASSPPGNSGNTIYF.

The V call is TRBV21-1, the J call TRBJ2-7; the listed D gene, TRBD2, was not tested against the DNA. TRBV21-1 is a pseudogene segment. The length of the CDR3 is 20 residues. In nucleotides, the CDR3 is TGTGCCAGCAGCAAAGGGAGGGTAGTCGCTTGCCGGGAGAGATACTACGAGCAGTACTTC. Amino acid sequence: CASSKGRVVACRERYYEQYF.

This clone was recorded a few times. The chain is built from TRBV3-1 (or the pseudogene TRBV3-2) and TRBJ1-1, with D unclear. Germline V gives CDR1 LGHDT, CDR2 YNNKEL (reference sequence). The CDR3 extends over 13 amino acids. The ends were cut back, 6 bases at V and 1 base at J, with 9 bases in the middle. CDR3 in amino acids: CASRQTRNTEAFF. Here the CDR3 DNA reads TGTGCCAGCAGGCAGACTAGGAACACTGAAGCTTTCTTT.

CDR3 loop: CASSLGEGTSNGYTF. The CDR3 region has the DNA TGTGCCAGCAGCTTAGGGGAAGGGACATCAAATGGCTACACCTTC. V and J are TRBV7-9 and TRBJ1-2; D is perhaps TRBD1 (6 bases). CDR3 length: 15 residues. CDR1 is SEHNR and CDR2 is FQNEAQ in the germline V gene (reference sequence). Trimming stripped 1 base from V and 6 bases from J, with 15 bases between.

This clone came up a few times. The chain recombines TRBV2 with TRBJ1-5; no definite D call. The CDR3 length is 14 residues. Germline V lookup: CDR1 SNHLY, CDR2 FYNNEI. V was shortened by 4 bases and J by 2 bases, with 9 bases between the two germline ends. The CDR3 nucleotides are TGTGCCAGCAGTGGTGAGGGAGGCAATCAGCCCCAGCATTTT. Protein: CASSGEGGNQPQHF.

This chain joins TRBV4-3 and TRBJ2-3; 7 bases are a match to TRBD1. The germline CDR1 and CDR2 sequences are LGHNA and YSLEER. Trimming at V came to 3 bases and at J to 3 bases, leaving 3 bases not matched to a gene. The CDR3 contains 14 residues. The CDR3 reads CASSHDRETDTQYF. CDR3 DNA: TGCGCCAGCAGCCACGACAGGGAAACAGATACGCAGTATTTT.

The chain has TRBV4-1 and TRBJ2-3; D gene unclear. This CDR3 is 14 amino acids long. Trimming removed 1 base at V and 4 bases at J, with 9 bases between. From germline, CDR1 is MGHRA and CDR2 YSYEKL. DNA of the CDR3: TGCGCCAGCAGCCAAGTTGTAGCTTCAGATACGCAGTATTTT. This encodes CASSQVVASDTQYF.

This clone showed up many times. The CDR3 coding sequence is TGTGCCACCAGTCCCAACAGGGGAACTGGGGCCAACGTCCTGACTTTC. Its translation is CATSPNRGTGANVLTF. V is TRBV15 and J is TRBJ2-6; 7 bases agree with TRBD1. This CDR3 contains 16 residues. Germline V lookup: CDR1 LNHNV, CDR2 YYDKDF (reference sequence). The ends lost 6 bases at V and 2 bases at J; junction bases unmatched: 7.

This chain joins TRBV5-6 and TRBJ2-2, with 8 nucleotides matching TRBD1. CDR1 is SGHDT and CDR2 is YYEEEE in the germline V gene. Losses at the gene ends were 5 bases for V and 3 bases for J; bases not matched to a gene: 6. This CDR3 is built from 15 residues. CDR3 region: CASRRGQGDTGELFF. The DNA of the CDR3 is TGTGCCAGCAGACGAGGACAGGGAGACACCGGGGAGCTGTTTTTT.

This clone was seen a few times. This chain connects TRBV7-9 to TRBJ2-3; 8 nucleotides line up with TRBD1. This CDR3 region has 15 residues. Germline assignment: CDR1 SEHNR and CDR2 FQNEAQ (reference sequence). V lost 4 bases, J lost 2 bases, and 5 bases stayed unmatched. CDR3 coding DNA: TGTGCCAGCAGCTCCGACAGGGGAGACACAGATACGCAGTATTTT. Encoded protein: CASSSDRGDTDTQYF.

The rearrangement uses TRBV18 and TRBJ2-5; 10 nucleotides line up with TRBD1. The CDR3 has 16 amino acids. Germline assignment: CDR1 KGHSH and CDR2 LQKENI. The J segment lost 5 bases and the V segment lost 5 bases, leaving 11 bases of the junction unmatched. The CDR3 DNA follows: TGTGCCAGCTCAGTACGACAGGGGGCACATGAGGAGACCCAGTACTTC. This codes for CASSVRQGAHEETQYF.

This rearrangement joins TRBV5-1 to TRBJ2-2; weak D call: TRBD2 (5 bases). The CDR3 has 13 amino acids. The germline V and J ends were trimmed by 4 bases and 5 bases, with 9 bases remaining between them. CDR1 SGHRS and CDR2 YFSETQ come from the germline V gene. The CDR3 spells CASSASGTGELFF. The CDR3 region has the DNA TGCGCCAGCAGCGCGTCGGGGACCGGGGAGCTGTTTTTT.

The chain links TRBV6-6 to TRBJ1-4; 7 positions match TRBD1. Germline trimming cut 5 bases from V and 7 bases from J; bases unmatched to any gene: 7. CDR3 size: 14 residues. The germline V gene encodes CDR1 MNHNY and CDR2 SVGAGI (reference sequence). In nucleotides, the CDR3 is TGTGCCAGCAGTCTCGACAGGGCGGGTGAAAAACTGTTTTTT. The encoded protein is CASSLDRAGEKLFF.

This clone has only a few counts. The V and J genes are TRBV4-1 and TRBJ1-1; the match to TRBD1 covers 7 bases. Trimming removed 4 bases from V and 2 bases from J; junction bases left unmatched: 4. CDR1 and CDR2 from the germline V gene are MGHRA and YSYEKL. CDR3 length equals 14 residues. The CDR3 loop is CASSPDRANTEAFF. In DNA, the CDR3 is TGCGCCAGCAGCCCCGACAGGGCTAACACTGAAGCTTTCTTT.

The chain is built from TRBV28 and TRBJ1-2; D not certain. Germline V CDR1 and CDR2: MDHEN, SYDVKM. Trimming removed 1 base at V and 1 base at J, with 7 bases between. The CDR3 sequence is 14 residues long. CDR3 sequence reads: CASSLYGSNYGYTF. CDR3 DNA sequence: TGTGCCAGCAGTTTATATGGCAGTAACTATGGCTACACCTTC.

The gene calls are TRBV18 and TRBJ2-7, with 7 bases lining up with TRBD1. The CDR3 runs 16 residues. CDR1 KGHSH and CDR2 LQKENI come from the germline V gene. The trim removed 4 bases at V and 1 base at J, leaving 10 bases unmatched. The CDR3 loop reads CASSLGGLQGSYEQYF. The CDR3 DNA follows: TGTGCCAGCTCACTTGGGGGCCTACAGGGGTCCTACGAGCAGTACTTC. Together with reference TRBV18 and TRBJ2-7, the CDR3 gives the full variable domain: NAGVMQNPRHLVRRRGQEARLRCSPMKGHSHVYWYRQLPEEGLKFMVYLQKENIIDESGMPKERFSAEFPKEGPSILRIQQVVRGDSAAYFCASSLGGLQGSYEQYFGPGTRLTVT.